The 11 T cell receptor beta chains given below trace back to one sample, sequenced in a study of type 1 regulatory T cells. These receptors lack a known antigen. One entry per CDR3 protein results from TCRdb running MiXCR on the reads. The sample shows some 6,000 distinct CDR3 sequences, around a quarter of them seen only once. Sequences were obtained from cultured T cells, either the whole culture or a sorted T cell fraction (not recorded which). Subset of the sample: Tr1-enriched cell product generated in vitro against host alloantigens. These receptors all come from a human donor in good health.

By frequency in the sample, this clonotype is medium-sized. The rearrangement joins TRBV29-1 to TRBJ2-5; no clear D. This CDR3 has 13 residues. Germline V gene data show CDR1 as SQVTM and CDR2 as ANQGSEA. Trimming removed 5 bases at V and 1 base at J, with 11 bases between. The CDR3 protein is CSVFGQIQETQYF. DNA of the CDR3: TGCAGCGTTTTTGGGCAGATCCAAGAGACCCAGTACTTC.

By sample fraction, this clonotype is medium-sized. The J gene is TRBJ1-2, the V gene TRBV12-3 or TRBV12-4; tentative D call: TRBD1 (6 bases). The ends were cut back, 5 bases at V and 4 bases at J, with 14 bases in the middle. The CDR3 consists of 14 residues. The CDR3 loop reads CASSPGQTVYGYTF. The CDR3 DNA follows: TGTGCCAGCAGTCCAGGACAGACGGTCTATGGCTACACCTTC.

V is TRBV12-3 or TRBV12-4 and J is TRBJ2-3, with D possibly being TRBD1 or TRBD2 (5 bases each). The CDR3 contains 15 residues. Between the trimmed V and J ends, which lost 6 bases and 2 bases, there was a span of 15 bases. CDR3 nucleotide sequence: TGTGCCAGCAGCCGGTCTAGCAGGGTCACAGATACGCAGTATTTT. Its translation is CASSRSSRVTDTQYF.

In this sample, this clonotype is medium-sized (0.01 to 0.1%). The chain couples TRBV27 to TRBJ1-6; weak D call: TRBD1 (5 bases). CDR1 and CDR2 (germline): MNHEY, SMNVEV (reference sequence). V dropped 1 base and J dropped 0 bases, with 16 bases sitting between them. The CDR3 length is 19 residues. The CDR3 DNA reads as TGTGCCAGCAGTTTATGGGCGGTGCCCGGGGGCTCCTATAATTCACCCCTCCACTTT. Its protein product is CASSLWAVPGGSYNSPLHF.

This clonotype showed up many times. The chain couples TRBV5-1 to TRBJ2-7; D uncertain. Trimming left V 0 bases short and J 2 bases short, with 9 bases between. The CDR3 contains 14 residues. Germline CDR1 is SGHRS and CDR2 is YFSETQ. The CDR3 region is CASSLGRFTYEQYF. The CDR3 coding sequence is TGCGCCAGCAGCTTGGGTCGTTTTACCTACGAGCAGTACTTC.

This clonotype was found many times. A read error may produce the germline difference seen at one junction end. The chain has TRBV7-7 and TRBJ1-1; no clear D. Germline V gene lookup returns CDR1 SSHAT and CDR2 FNYEAQ (reference sequence). The length of the CDR3 is 13 residues. CDR3: CASSLERDTEAFF. The DNA of the CDR3 is TGTGCTAGCAGCTTAGAACGGGACACTGAAGCTTTCTTT.

By proportion, this clonotype is medium-sized (0.01 to 0.1%). J is TRBJ1-5 and V is TRBV20-1; D is uncertain. The CDR3 length is 13 residues. Trimming left V 5 bases short and J 0 bases short, with 8 bases between. Looked up from germline, CDR1 is DFQATT and CDR2 is SNEGSKA (reference sequence). As DNA, the CDR3 is TGCAGTGCTTTCGCCAGTAGCAATCAGCCCCAGCATTTT. Protein sequence: CSAFASSNQPQHF.

This clonotype was seen ten or more times. V is TRBV20-1 and J is TRBJ2-2; D uncertain. Trimming cost V 3 bases and J 0 bases, with 8 bases left between them. This CDR3 contains 14 residues. Germline values: CDR1 DFQATT, CDR2 SNEGSKA (reference sequence). The DNA for the CDR3 is TGCAGTGCTAGCCGGCTAGCGAACACCGGGGAGCTGTTTTTT. Amino acid sequence: CSASRLANTGELFF.

The V call is TRBV5-6, the J call TRBJ2-2; D is uncertain. Germline V gene data show CDR1 as SGHDT and CDR2 as YYEEEE. This CDR3 comprises 15 residues. V gave up 4 bases and J gave up 4 bases, with 14 bases separating them. The CDR3 reads CASSIWTIPTGELFF. In nucleotides, the CDR3 is TGTGCCAGCAGCATCTGGACCATTCCCACCGGGGAGCTGTTTTTT.

The chain uses TRBV20-1 and TRBJ1-5; TRBD1 might be the D (6 bases). The CDR3 is 14 amino acids. V was cut by 2 bases and J by 7 bases, with 15 bases left in between. The germline V gene encodes CDR1 DFQATT and CDR2 SNEGSKA (reference sequence). Written as DNA, the CDR3 is TGCAGTGCTAGACCGCCGGGGGGGGCCCAGCCCCAGCATTTT. Translation: CSARPPGGAQPQHF.

In this sample, this clonotype is medium-sized. This chain links TRBV6-5 with TRBJ2-1; D is tentatively TRBD1 or TRBD2 (5 bases each). V shed 6 bases and J shed 6 bases, with 15 bases lying between them. The CDR3 sequence is 14 residues long. CDR1 is MNHEY and CDR2 is SVGAGI in the germline V gene. The CDR3 here is CASSLLWDGNEQFF. DNA for the CDR3: TGTGCCAGCAGCCTGTTGTGGGACGGCAATGAGCAGTTCTTC.